What follows are 28 T cell receptor beta chains derived from one specimen sequenced in a study of T cell responses to AZD1222 COVID-19 vaccine. Here immunoSEQ multiplex PCR was the method, and the copy in TCRdb shows in-frame clones only, minus some. Of around 58,000 clones detected, roughly nine tenths appear once; the ten largest clones hold about 14%. The specimen comprised peripheral blood, sampled 28 days after the second AZD1222 dose. These receptors were taken from an adult who received the AZD1222 COVID-19 vaccine.

This chain joins TRBV2 and TRBJ1-2, with 9 bases aligning to TRBD1. CDR1 is SNHLY, CDR2 FYNNEI, per germline. The CDR3 spans 15 residues. Unmatched junction bases numbered 16, after V lost 6 bases and J lost 11 bases. CDR3 nucleotide sequence: TGTGCCAGCAGGGAAACAGGGGGCAGTCTCCGAGGGTACACCTTC. The encoded protein is CASRETGGSLRGYTF.

The rearrangement joins TRBV5-1 to TRBJ1-1; D call uncertain. This CDR3 spans 13 amino acids. V was shortened by 1 base and J by 7 bases, with 11 bases between the two germline ends. CDR1 and CDR2 (germline): SGHRS, YFSETQ. Here the CDR3 DNA reads TGCGCCAGCAGCTTGATAACAGCCGATGAAGCTTTCTTT. It encodes CASSLITADEAFF. The variable domain in full, completed from reference TRBV5-1 and TRBJ1-1, reads KAGVTQTPRYLIKTRGQQVTLSCSPISGHRSVSWYQQTPGQGLQFLFEYFSETQRNKGNFPGRFSGRQFSNSRSEMNVSTLELGDSALYLCASSLITADEAFFGQGTRLTVV.

With respect to this clone: One junction end disagrees with the germline gene, perhaps due to a read error. The V gene is TRBV7-2, the J gene TRBJ1-2; TRBD1 matches 7 bases. Germline V gives CDR1 SGHTA, CDR2 FQGNSA. CDR3 length: 15 amino acids. CDR3 in amino acids: CASSLTGVVDYGYTF. The CDR3 nucleotides are TGCGCCAGCAGCCTTACAGGGGTGGTCGACTATGGCTACACCTTC.

The chain uses TRBV5-1 and TRBJ2-2; maybe TRBD1 (6 bases). This CDR3 has 16 residues. Trimming shortened V by 6 bases and J by 1 base, and 16 bases separated the two germline ends. Germline V lookup: CDR1 SGHRS, CDR2 YFSETQ. The DNA of the CDR3 is TGCGCCAGCACCCGTGGAGGACAGTTGAACACCGGGGAGCTGTTTTTT. Protein sequence: CASTRGGQLNTGELFF.

The V gene is TRBV6-5, the J gene TRBJ2-1; no firm D call. CDR3 length: 15 amino acids. Germline CDR1 MNHEY, CDR2 SVGAGI. Trimming took 6 bases from V and 3 from J, leaving 15 bases between them. This chain's CDR3 is CASRSDSRDYNEQFF. CDR3 nucleotide sequence: TGTGCCAGCAGGTCGGATTCGCGCGACTACAATGAGCAGTTCTTC.

The sample holds many counts of this clone. The rearrangement links TRBV12-3 or TRBV12-4 to TRBJ2-2, with D possibly TRBD2 on 5 matching bases. The CDR3 spans 12 residues. Trimming cost V 11 bases and J 0 bases, with 7 bases left between them. The DNA of the CDR3 is TGTGCCGACGGGACGAACACCGGGGAGCTGTTTTTT. This gives the protein CADGTNTGELFF.

The chain couples TRBV3-1 (or the pseudogene TRBV3-2) to TRBJ2-7; D is uncertain. The CDR3 spans 14 residues. Trimming took 3 bases from V and 5 from J, leaving 14 bases between them. Germline assignment: CDR1 LGHDT and CDR2 YNNKEL (reference sequence). CDR3 sequence reads: CASSHATASDEQYF. The CDR3, as DNA: TGTGCCAGCAGCCACGCGACGGCAAGTGACGAGCAGTACTTC.

This chain uses TRBV5-1 with TRBJ1-4; D possibly corresponds to TRBD1 (5 bases). V lost 2 bases, J lost 2 bases, and 13 bases lay in between. The CDR3 loop spans 16 amino acids. CDR1 is SGHRS, CDR2 YFSETQ, per germline. The chain's CDR3 is CASSFSRDPTNEKLFF. CDR3 in DNA: TGCGCCAGCAGCTTCAGCCGGGACCCGACTAATGAAAAACTGTTTTTT.

This chain joins TRBV7-9 and TRBJ1-5; maybe TRBD1 (6 bases). Per the germline V gene, CDR1 is SEHNR and CDR2 is FQNEAQ (reference sequence). This CDR3 contains 17 residues. Trimming took off 4 bases at V and 1 base at J, with 17 bases between the two ends. CDR3 DNA sequence: TGTGCCAGCAGCTCACATCGGGCAGGGGAAAGCAATCAGCCCCAGCATTTT. Protein: CASSSHRAGESNQPQHF. The full variable domain, its missing parts supplied by reference TRBV7-9 and TRBJ1-5, is DTGVSQNPRHKITKRGQNVTFRCDPISEHNRLYWYRQTLGQGPEFLTYFQNEAQLEKSRLLSDRFSAERPKGSFSTLEIQRTEQGDSAMYLCASSSHRAGESNQPQHFGDGTRLSIL.

The rearrangement joins TRBV27 to TRBJ2-1, with TRBD1 matching 10 bases. Trimming cost V 5 bases and J 7 bases; bases outside gene matches: 8. The CDR3 totals 15 residues. The germline V gene has CDR1 MNHEY and CDR2 SMNVEV (reference sequence). The CDR3 DNA is TGTGCCAGCAGTCTCGACAGGGGGCCACGGAATGAGCAGTTCTTC. Translation: CASSLDRGPRNEQFF.

The J gene is TRBJ2-7, the V gene TRBV7-8, with D perhaps TRBD2 (5 bases). CDR1 SGHVS and CDR2 FQNEAQ come from the germline V gene. CDR3 length equals 13 residues. Trimming took off 3 bases at V and 7 bases at J, with 13 bases between the two ends. As DNA, the CDR3 is TGTGCCAGCAGCTTTAATGAGGGAATGGAGCAGTACTTC. Translated: CASSFNEGMEQYF.

The rearrangement joins TRBV7-2 to TRBJ1-2; tentatively, D is TRBD1 (6 bases). The length of the CDR3 is 15 residues. V shed 4 bases and J shed 2 bases, with 14 bases lying between them. Germline CDR1 reads SGHTA; CDR2 reads FQGNSA. CDR3 sequence (DNA): TGTGCCAGCAGCTCAGGACAGCGGAGGAACTATGGCTACACCTTC. Translated, it gives CASSSGQRRNYGYTF.

This clone was recorded only once. This chain joins TRBV18 and TRBJ2-1, with D perhaps given as TRBD1 or TRBD2 (5 bases each). Trimming removed 1 base from V and 3 bases from J, with 10 bases in between. CDR1 and CDR2 from the germline V gene are KGHSH and LQKENI. This CDR3 is built from 15 residues. The CDR3 sequence is CASSPQEGLYNEQFF. CDR3 DNA: TGTGCCAGCTCACCACAAGAGGGGCTCTACAATGAGCAGTTCTTC.

This chain links TRBV4-1 with TRBJ2-5, with D maybe TRBD2 (6 bases). CDR3 size: 14 residues. Germline V gene sequence: CDR1 MGHRA, CDR2 YSYEKL. Trimming shortened V by 4 bases and J by 2 bases, and 11 bases separated the two germline ends. The CDR3 here is CASSLADFQETQYF. The CDR3, as DNA: TGCGCCAGCAGCCTAGCGGACTTTCAAGAGACCCAGTACTTC.

The chain combines TRBV28 with TRBJ2-1; D is unresolved. This CDR3 spans 14 amino acids. V lost 3 bases and J 2 bases, leaving 8 bases between the germline ends. Germline V gene lookup returns CDR1 MDHEN and CDR2 SYDVKM. CDR3 in amino acids: CASSLQPPYNEQFF. For the CDR3, the DNA is TGTGCCAGCAGTTTGCAACCTCCCTACAATGAGCAGTTCTTC.

This clone was observed once. V is TRBV5-1 and J is TRBJ1-2; 12 nucleotides align to TRBD1. Trimming removed 3 bases from V and 4 bases from J; junction bases left unmatched: 10. CDR1 SGHRS and CDR2 YFSETQ come from the germline V gene. CDR3 length: 17 residues. The CDR3 DNA reads TGCGCCAGCAGCTCCCCCCTGGGGACAGGGGGCGTCTATGGCTACACCTTC. Protein product: CASSSPLGTGGVYGYTF.

The chain uses TRBV18 and TRBJ1-4, with TRBD1 matching over 8 bases. The CDR3 has 13 amino acids. CDR1 is KGHSH and CDR2 is LQKENI in the germline V gene. Unmatched junction bases numbered 0, after V lost 3 bases and J lost 6 bases. The CDR3 reads CASSPGQDEKLFF. The CDR3 nucleotides read TGTGCCAGCTCACCGGGACAGGATGAAAAACTGTTTTTT.

This sequence joins TRBV2 and TRBJ1-1; TRBD1 is a possible D gene (5 bases). Trimming shortened V by 6 bases and J by 5 bases, and 13 bases separated the two germline ends. CDR1 and CDR2 from the germline V gene are SNHLY and FYNNEI. CDR3 length: 13 amino acids. The CDR3 DNA reads TGTGCCAGCAGGGCCTGGGGGAGAACTGAAGCTTTCTTT. Translated: CASRAWGRTEAFF.

Only one count was recorded for this clone. The rearrangement uses TRBV6-5 and TRBJ1-5, with D hard to call. CDR3 length: 14 residues. In germline, CDR1 is MNHEY, CDR2 SVGAGI. V was clipped by 6 bases and J by 1 base, with 10 bases between them. CDR3 bases: TGTGCCAGCAGCCCCGTGCAGAGCAATCAGCCCCAGCATTTT. It is translated as CASSPVQSNQPQHF.

The chain recombines TRBV11-3 with TRBJ1-2, with D unresolved. Trimming stripped 4 bases from V and 4 bases from J, with 10 bases between. The CDR3 runs 13 residues. Per germline, CDR1 SGHNT and CDR2 YENEEA. The CDR3 sequence is CASSSPWAYGYTF. The CDR3 nucleotides read TGTGCCAGCAGCTCGCCCTGGGCCTATGGCTACACCTTC.

The genes are TRBV12-3 or TRBV12-4 and TRBJ1-1; D remains unclear. The CDR3 extends over 13 amino acids. The germline V and J ends were trimmed by 3 bases and 4 bases, with 9 bases remaining between them. CDR3 bases: TGTGCCAGCAGTTTTGGTGTTTTCACTGAAGCTTTCTTT. This translates into CASSFGVFTEAFF.

This clone was seen only once. This CDR3 reads CASSPMEGQGGGQYF. The CDR3 DNA is TGTGCCAGCTCACCAATGGAGGGACAAGGGGGCGGGCAGTACTTC. V is TRBV18 and J is TRBJ2-7; possibly TRBD1 for D (7 bases). Trimming took 2 bases from V and 9 from J, leaving 20 bases between them. Germline CDR1 and CDR2: KGHSH and LQKENI. CDR3 length: 15 amino acids.

This chain connects TRBV5-1 to TRBJ2-6; tentative D call: TRBD1 (6 bases). There are 16 residues in the CDR3. CDR1 and CDR2 (germline): SGHRS, YFSETQ. Between the trimmed V and J ends, which lost 2 bases and 0 bases, there was a span of 9 bases. The CDR3 spells CASSLQGHSGANVLTF. As DNA, the CDR3 is TGCGCCAGCAGCTTACAGGGTCACTCTGGGGCCAACGTCCTGACTTTC.

In its sample, this clone was seen a few times. V and J are TRBV24-1 and TRBJ1-2; D is ambiguous. The CDR3 covers 14 residues. Trimming left V 4 bases short and J 7 bases short, with 15 bases between. CDR1 KGHDR and CDR2 SFDVKD come from the germline V gene. The CDR3 DNA reads as TGTGCCACCAGTGACCCGCTAACCTCCTCTGGCTACACCTTC. It encodes CATSDPLTSSGYTF.

The rearrangement joins TRBV5-1 to TRBJ2-1; unclear D gene. This CDR3 region has 17 residues. V dropped 4 bases and J dropped 0 bases, with 17 bases sitting between them. Germline CDR1 reads SGHRS; CDR2 reads YFSETQ. CDR3 nucleotide sequence: TGCGCCAGCAGCCACTTACTTGACTCCAGCTCCTACAATGAGCAGTTCTTC. This encodes CASSHLLDSSSYNEQFF.

The rearrangement uses TRBV4-2 and TRBJ2-7; 11 bases are shared with TRBD2. Germline lookup yields CDR1 LGHNA and CDR2 YNFKEQ. V trimming: 4 bases; J trimming: 5 bases; junction bases outside the gene matches: 10. The CDR3 sequence is 16 residues long. The CDR3 loop reads CASSRRVAGGGNEQYF. The CDR3 DNA follows: TGTGCCAGCAGCCGGAGGGTAGCGGGAGGGGGCAACGAGCAGTACTTC.

The V gene is TRBV5-8, the J gene TRBJ2-1, with a possible D match to TRBD2 (5 bases). The germline CDR1 and CDR2 sequences are SGHTS and YDEGEE. The CDR3 spans 14 residues. The V and J ends lost 2 bases and 6 bases respectively, with 12 bases between them. Here the CDR3 DNA reads TGTGCCAGCAGCTTACTTCGAGGGCCCAATGAGCAGTTCTTC. It is translated as CASSLLRGPNEQFF.

This sequence joins TRBV12-2 and TRBJ2-2; the table's D call TRBD2 went unverified against the DNA. TRBV12-2 is given as a pseudogene. This CDR3 region has 19 residues. CDR3 in amino acids: CASRHKGLADLVCTGELFF. The DNA of the CDR3 is TGTGCAAGTCGCCACAAGGGACTAGCGGATCTAGTGTGTACCGGGGAGCTGTTTTTT.